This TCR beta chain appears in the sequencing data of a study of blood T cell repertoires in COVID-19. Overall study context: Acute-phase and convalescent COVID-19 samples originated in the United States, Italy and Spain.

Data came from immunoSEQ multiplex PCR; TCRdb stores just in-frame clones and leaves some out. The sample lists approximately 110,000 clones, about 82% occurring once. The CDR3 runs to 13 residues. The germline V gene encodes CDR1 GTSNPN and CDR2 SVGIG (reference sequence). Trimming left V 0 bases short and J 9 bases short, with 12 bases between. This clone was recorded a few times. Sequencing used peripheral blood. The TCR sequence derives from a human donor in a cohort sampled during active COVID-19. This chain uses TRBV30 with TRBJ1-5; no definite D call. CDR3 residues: CAWSVLNRGPQHF. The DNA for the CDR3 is TGTGCCTGGAGTGTACTCAATCGAGGGCCCCAGCATTTT.